The 12 T cell receptor beta chains below were found in one sample sequenced in a study of control samples from healthy donors and cancer patients. Clones were read by immunoSEQ multiplex PCR, and TCRdb kept only the in-frame ones, dropping some. The repertoire includes about 230,000 clones, roughly 82% of them detected once, and about 14% sits in the top ten. Sequenced input: PBMCs. These receptors came from a woman between 55 and 75 years old with lung cancer.

In its sample, this clone was seen a few times. V and J are TRBV6-1 and TRBJ1-4; 7 bases align to TRBD1. This CDR3 comprises 15 residues. Germline lookup yields CDR1 MNHNS and CDR2 SASEGT. J gave up 8 bases and V 0 bases, and 6 bases lay outside the gene matches. The CDR3 nucleotides read TGTGCCAGCAGTGAAGCGGGACAGATCGGGGAAAAACTGTTTTTT. This encodes CASSEAGQIGEKLFF.

Comment on this clone: Additional DNA sequences in this sample encode the identical CDR3. The gene calls are TRBV24-1 and TRBJ2-1; the match to TRBD2 covers 10 bases. The J segment lost 7 bases and the V segment lost 0 bases, leaving 5 bases of the junction unmatched. CDR1 and CDR2 (germline): KGHDR, SFDVKD. The CDR3 has 16 residues. The CDR3: CATSDLGLAGENEQFF. The CDR3 DNA follows: TGTGCCACCAGTGATTTGGGGCTAGCGGGAGAGAATGAGCAGTTCTTC.

DNA of the CDR3: TGTGCCAGCAGCGTAGCTCCGGCACAGGTGGGTGAAGCTTTCTTT. Amino acid sequence: CASSVAPAQVGEAFF. The chain has TRBV9 and TRBJ1-1; tentative D call: TRBD1 (5 bases). The V end was cut by 0 bases, the J end by 7 bases, with 16 bases between. CDR1 is SGDLS and CDR2 is YYNGEE in the germline V gene. The length of the CDR3 is 15 residues.

A note on this clone: The junction departs from the called germline gene at one end, perhaps through a read error. V and J are TRBV7-7 and TRBJ2-1, with D perhaps matching TRBD2 (5 bases). Germline lookup yields CDR1 SSHAT and CDR2 FNYEAQ (reference sequence). The CDR3 runs to 15 residues. In nucleotides, the CDR3 is TGTGCTAGCAGCTTAGCCCTAGCTTCCTACAATGAGCAGTTCTTC. Translation: CASSLALASYNEQFF.

This clone has ten or more counts. The V gene is TRBV6-2 or TRBV6-3, the J gene TRBJ1-1; a weak D match, TRBD1 (6 bases). This CDR3 has 14 amino acids. CDR1 and CDR2 from the germline V gene are MNHEY and SVGEGT. V lost 0 bases to trimming and J lost 7 bases, with 12 bases between them. The CDR3 DNA follows: TGTGCCAGCAGTTACTCGGGGGGGCGGGATGAAGCTTTCTTT. The encoded protein is CASSYSGGRDEAFF.

The chain carries TRBV28 and TRBJ2-2, with D unresolved. V lost 7 bases and J 1 base, leaving 4 bases between the germline ends. The CDR3 is 12 residues long. CDR1 MDHEN and CDR2 SYDVKM come from the germline V gene. CDR3 sequence (DNA): TGTGCCAGCACCGTGAACACCGGGGAGCTGTTTTTT. It specifies CASTVNTGELFF. The variable domain in full, completed from reference TRBV28 and TRBJ2-2, reads DVKVTQSSRYLVKRTGEKVFLECVQDMDHENMFWYRQDPGLGLRLIYFSYDVKMKEKGDIPEGYSVSREKKERFSLILESASTNQTSMYLCASTVNTGELFFGEGSRLTVL.

This clone was observed once. The J gene is TRBJ2-7, the V gene TRBV29-1; D is unclear. CDR1 and CDR2 (germline): SQVTM, ANQGSEA. The CDR3 is made up of 11 amino acids. This CDR3 reads CTPPPPYEQYF. The CDR3 DNA reads TGCACCCCCCCACCCCCCTACGAGCAGTACTTC.

The DNA for the CDR3 is TGCGCCAGCAGCTTGGAAGGCAGGGGGCTTACTGAAGCTTTCTTT. It yields the protein CASSLEGRGLTEAFF. The chain links TRBV5-1 to TRBJ1-1, with 8 bases that match TRBD1. This CDR3 comprises 15 residues. The V gene's germline CDR1 is SGHRS and CDR2 YFSETQ. V shed 0 bases, J shed 5 bases, and the junction held 6 bases outside the gene matches.

The chain carries TRBV9 and TRBJ1-3, with 7 bases that match TRBD1. Trimming removed 3 bases from V and 3 bases from J; junction bases left unmatched: 9. This CDR3 comprises 16 residues. Germline CDR1 reads SGDLS; CDR2 reads YYNGEE. DNA for the CDR3: TGTGCCAGCAGCGCAGGGGGACAGACGCTTGGAAACACCATATATTTT. Its protein is CASSAGGQTLGNTIYF.

With regard to this clone: Other DNA variants within this sample encode the same CDR3. The gene calls are TRBV5-6 and TRBJ2-3; TRBD2 agrees at 12 bases. CDR1 SGHDT and CDR2 YYEEEE come from the germline V gene. V lost 3 bases and J lost 3; bases outside the gene matches: 2. CDR3 length: 15 residues. CDR3 nucleotides: TGTGCCAGCAGCTCCGGACTAGCGGGAACAGATACGCAGTATTTT. This codes for CASSSGLAGTDTQYF.

The chain couples TRBV5-1 to TRBJ1-5; D is undetermined. Germline V gene data show CDR1 as SGHRS and CDR2 as YFSETQ. V was clipped by 2 bases and J by 1 base, with 13 bases between them. The CDR3 spans 16 residues. DNA of the CDR3: TGCGCCAGCAGCTTAGGGATCGCGGGGAGCAATCAGCCCCAGCATTTT. This encodes CASSLGIAGSNQPQHF.

This chain connects TRBV10-2 to TRBJ2-4; 8 nucleotides align to TRBD1. Germline CDR1 is WSHSY and CDR2 is SAAADI. Trimming cost V 5 bases and J 11 bases; bases outside gene matches: 8. The CDR3 runs 13 residues. The DNA of the CDR3 is TGCGCCAGCAGTTGGACAGGGCCGGAACTTCAGTACTTC. This encodes CASSWTGPELQYF.